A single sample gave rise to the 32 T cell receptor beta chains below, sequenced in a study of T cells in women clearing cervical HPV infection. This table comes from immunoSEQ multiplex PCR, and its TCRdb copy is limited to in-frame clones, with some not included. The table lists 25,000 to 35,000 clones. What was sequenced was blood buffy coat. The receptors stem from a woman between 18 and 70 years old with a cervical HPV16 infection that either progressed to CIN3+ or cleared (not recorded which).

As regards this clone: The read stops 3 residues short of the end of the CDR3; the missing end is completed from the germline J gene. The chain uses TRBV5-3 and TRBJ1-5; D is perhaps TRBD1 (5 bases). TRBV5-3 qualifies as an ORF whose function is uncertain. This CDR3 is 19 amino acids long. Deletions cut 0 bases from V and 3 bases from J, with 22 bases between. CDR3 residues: CARSLGAGIHRLHNQPQHF. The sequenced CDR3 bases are TGTGCCAGAAGCTTGGGAGCAGGGATCCACCGTCTTCACAATCAGCCC.

The CDR3 loop reads CASSLDRGRNEQFF. Incomplete CDR3 DNA: TGTGCCAGCAGCTTGGACAGGGGGCGCAATGAG. V usage is TRBV5-4 and J usage is TRBJ2-1, with TRBD1 matching over 9 bases. The read finishes 3 residues shy of the CDR3 end, and the germline J gene is used to complete it. With V trimmed by 0 bases and J by 6 bases, 1 base remained unmatched. This CDR3 is 14 amino acids long. The germline V gene encodes CDR1 SGHNT and CDR2 YYREEE (reference sequence).

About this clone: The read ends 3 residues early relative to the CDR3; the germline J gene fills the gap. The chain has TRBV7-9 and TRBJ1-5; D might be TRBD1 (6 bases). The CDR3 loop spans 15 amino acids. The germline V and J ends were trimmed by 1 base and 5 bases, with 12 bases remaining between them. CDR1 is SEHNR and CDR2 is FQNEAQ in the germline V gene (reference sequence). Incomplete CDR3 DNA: TGTGCCAGCAGCTTAGGAGGGGGTTACGATCAGCCC. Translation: CASSLGGGYDQP. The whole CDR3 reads CASSLGGGYDQPQHF.

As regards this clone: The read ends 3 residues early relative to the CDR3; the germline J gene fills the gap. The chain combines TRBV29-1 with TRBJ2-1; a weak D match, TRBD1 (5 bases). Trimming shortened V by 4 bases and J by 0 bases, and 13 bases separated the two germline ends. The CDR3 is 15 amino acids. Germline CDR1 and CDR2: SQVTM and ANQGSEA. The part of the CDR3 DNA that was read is TGCAGCGTTGCTCAGGGCCCGTACTCCTACAATGAG. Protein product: CSVAQGPYSYNE. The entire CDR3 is CSVAQGPYSYNEQFF.

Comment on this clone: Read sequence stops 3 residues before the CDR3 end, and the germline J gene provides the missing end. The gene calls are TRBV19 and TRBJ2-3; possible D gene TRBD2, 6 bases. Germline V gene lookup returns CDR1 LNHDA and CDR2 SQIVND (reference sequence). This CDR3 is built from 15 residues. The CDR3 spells CASSIGGTRDQPQYF. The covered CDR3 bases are TGTGCCAGTAGTATAGGGGGAACGCGGGATCAGCCG.

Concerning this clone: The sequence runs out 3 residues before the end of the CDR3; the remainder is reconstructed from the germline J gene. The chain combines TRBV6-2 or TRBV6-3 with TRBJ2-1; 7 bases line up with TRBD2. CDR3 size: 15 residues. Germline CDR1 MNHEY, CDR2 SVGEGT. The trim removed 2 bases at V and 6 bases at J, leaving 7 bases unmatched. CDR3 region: CASSYGGSWGNEQFF. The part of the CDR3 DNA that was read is TGTGCCAGCAGTTACGGCGGGAGCTGGGGCAATGAG.

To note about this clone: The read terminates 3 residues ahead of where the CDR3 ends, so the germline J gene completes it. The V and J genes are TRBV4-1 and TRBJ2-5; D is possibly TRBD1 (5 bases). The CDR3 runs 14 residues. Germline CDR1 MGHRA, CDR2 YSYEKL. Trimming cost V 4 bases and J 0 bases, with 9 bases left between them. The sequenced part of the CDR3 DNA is TGCGCCAGCAGCCCGTTGACAGACCAAGAGACC. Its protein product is CASSPLTDQET. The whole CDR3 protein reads CASSPLTDQETQYF.

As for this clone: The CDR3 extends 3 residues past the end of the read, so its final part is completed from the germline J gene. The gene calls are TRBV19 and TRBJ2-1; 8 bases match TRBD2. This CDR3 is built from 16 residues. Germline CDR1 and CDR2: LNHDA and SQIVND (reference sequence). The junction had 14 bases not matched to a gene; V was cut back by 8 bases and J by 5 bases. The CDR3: CASGSLLSGANNEQFF. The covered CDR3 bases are TGTGCCAGTGGCTCCCTCCTTAGCGGGGCGAACAATGAG.

Incomplete CDR3 DNA: TGTGCCAGCAGTGACGGGACAGCCAGGAACACTGAA. Its protein is CASSDGTARNTE. The complete CDR3 protein is CASSDGTARNTEAFF. The chain recombines TRBV6-1 with TRBJ1-1, with 7 positions matching TRBD1. The read is 3 residues too short to cover the CDR3 end, so that end is filled in from the germline J gene. Germline V gives CDR1 MNHNS, CDR2 SASEGT. V dropped 3 bases and J dropped 1; count of bases not matched to a gene: 5. The CDR3 runs 15 residues.

This CDR3 reads CASSQQTGDNTQYF. CDR3 bases read: TGTGCCAGCAGCCAACAGACCGGGGATAATACG. The chain joins TRBV7-3 to TRBJ2-3; maybe TRBD2 (5 bases). The read stops 3 residues short of the end of the CDR3; the missing end is completed from the germline J gene. This CDR3 has 14 amino acids. Per the germline V gene, CDR1 is SGHTA and CDR2 is FQGTGA. Trimming stripped 5 bases from V and 7 bases from J, with 16 bases between.

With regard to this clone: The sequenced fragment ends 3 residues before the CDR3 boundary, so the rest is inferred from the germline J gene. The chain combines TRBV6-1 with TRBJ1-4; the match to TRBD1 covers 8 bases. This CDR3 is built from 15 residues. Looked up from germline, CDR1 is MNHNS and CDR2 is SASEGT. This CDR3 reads CASSEDRGNYSPLFF. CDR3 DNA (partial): TGTGCCAGCAGTGAAGACAGGGGGAATTATTCACCA.

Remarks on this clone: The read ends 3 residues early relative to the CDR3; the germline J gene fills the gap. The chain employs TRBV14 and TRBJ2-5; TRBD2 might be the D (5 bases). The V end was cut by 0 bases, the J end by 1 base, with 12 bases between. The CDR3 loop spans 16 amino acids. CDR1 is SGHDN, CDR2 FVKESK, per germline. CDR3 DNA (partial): TGTGCCAGCAGCCAAGACGCGGGTGCCCCCCAAGAGACC. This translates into CASSQDAGAPQET. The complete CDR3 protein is CASSQDAGAPQETQYF.

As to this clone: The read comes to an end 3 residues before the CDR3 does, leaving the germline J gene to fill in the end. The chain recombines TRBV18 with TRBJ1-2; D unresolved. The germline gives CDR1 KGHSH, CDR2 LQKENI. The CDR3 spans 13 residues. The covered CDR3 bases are TGTGCCAGCTCACCACCGGCTCTCCCCGAC. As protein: CASSPPALPD. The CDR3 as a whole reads CASSPPALPDYTF. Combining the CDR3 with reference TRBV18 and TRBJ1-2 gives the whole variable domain NAGVMQNPRHLVRRRGQEARLRCSPMKGHSHVYWYRQLPEEGLKFMVYLQKENIIDESGMPKERFSAEFPKEGPSILRIQQVVRGDSAAYFCASSPPALPDYTFGSGTRLTVV.

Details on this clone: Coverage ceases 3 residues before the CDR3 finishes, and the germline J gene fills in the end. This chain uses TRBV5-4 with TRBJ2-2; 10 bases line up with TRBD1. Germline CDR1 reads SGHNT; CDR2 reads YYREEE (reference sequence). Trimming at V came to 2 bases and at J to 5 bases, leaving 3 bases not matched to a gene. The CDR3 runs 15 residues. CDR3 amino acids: CASSFRQGATGELFF. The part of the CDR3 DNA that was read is TGTGCCAGCAGCTTCAGACAGGGGGCTACCGGGGAG.

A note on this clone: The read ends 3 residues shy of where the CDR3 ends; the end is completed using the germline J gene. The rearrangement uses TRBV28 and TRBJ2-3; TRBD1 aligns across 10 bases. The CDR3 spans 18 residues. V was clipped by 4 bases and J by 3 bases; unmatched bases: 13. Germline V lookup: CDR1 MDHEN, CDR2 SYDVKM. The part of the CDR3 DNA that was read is TGTGCCAGCAGTTCGGGGACAGGGGATGAGGTAGCGACAGATACG. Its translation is CASSSGTGDEVATDT. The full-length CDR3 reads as CASSSGTGDEVATDTQYF.

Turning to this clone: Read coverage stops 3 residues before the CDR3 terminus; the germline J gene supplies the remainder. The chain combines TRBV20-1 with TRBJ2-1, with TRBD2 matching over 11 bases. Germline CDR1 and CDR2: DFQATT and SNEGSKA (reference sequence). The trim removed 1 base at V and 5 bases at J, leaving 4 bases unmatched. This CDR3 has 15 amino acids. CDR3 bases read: TGCAGTGCTAGAGCCTTAGCGGGGGGGAACAATGAG. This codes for CSARALAGGNNE. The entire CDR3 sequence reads CSARALAGGNNEQFF.

CDR3 DNA (partial): TGTGCCAGCAGTTATGGCGGCCCTAGCACAGATACG. This translates into CASSYGGPSTDT. The CDR3 in its entirety is CASSYGGPSTDTQYF. V gene TRBV28 combines with J gene TRBJ2-3; D remains unclear. The DNA ends 3 residues before the CDR3 does, and the rest of the CDR3 is filled in from the germline J gene. The CDR3 contains 15 residues. Germline lookup yields CDR1 MDHEN and CDR2 SYDVKM. The V and J ends lost 4 bases and 0 bases respectively, with 11 bases between them.

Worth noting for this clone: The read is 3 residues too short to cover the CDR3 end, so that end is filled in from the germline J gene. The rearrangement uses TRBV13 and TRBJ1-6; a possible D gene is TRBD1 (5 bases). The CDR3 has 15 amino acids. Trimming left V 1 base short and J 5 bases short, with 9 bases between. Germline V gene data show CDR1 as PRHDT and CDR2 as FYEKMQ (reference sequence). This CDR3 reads CASSLAAGNNSPLHF. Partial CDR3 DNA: TGTGCCAGCAGCTTAGCCGCAGGGAATAATTCACCC.

The sequenced CDR3 bases are TGTGCCAGCAGCGGAATCGGGCAGGGCATGGACACTGAA. This encodes CASSGIGQGMDTE. Given in full, the CDR3 is CASSGIGQGMDTEAFF. The J gene is TRBJ1-1, the V gene TRBV7-6; TRBD1 might be the D (5 bases). The read comes to an end 3 residues before the CDR3 does, leaving the germline J gene to fill in the end. V lost 5 bases and J lost 3, with 19 bases in between. The CDR3 spans 16 residues. The germline CDR1 and CDR2 sequences are SGHVS and FNYEAQ.

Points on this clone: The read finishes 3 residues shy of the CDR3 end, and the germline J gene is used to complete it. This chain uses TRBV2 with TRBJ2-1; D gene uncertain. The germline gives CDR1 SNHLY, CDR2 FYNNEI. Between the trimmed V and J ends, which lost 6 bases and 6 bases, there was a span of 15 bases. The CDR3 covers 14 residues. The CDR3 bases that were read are TGTGCCAGCAGATTCCGGTTTCTAGGCAATGAG. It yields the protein CASRFRFLGNE. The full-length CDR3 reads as CASRFRFLGNEQFF.

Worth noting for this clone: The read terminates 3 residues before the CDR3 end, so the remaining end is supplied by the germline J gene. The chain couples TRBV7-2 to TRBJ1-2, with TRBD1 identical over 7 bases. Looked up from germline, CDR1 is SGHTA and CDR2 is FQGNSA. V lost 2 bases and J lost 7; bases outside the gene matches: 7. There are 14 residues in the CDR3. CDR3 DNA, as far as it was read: TGTGCCAGCAGCTTACCCCGGGACAGCTCTGGC. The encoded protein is CASSLPRDSSG. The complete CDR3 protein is CASSLPRDSSGYTF. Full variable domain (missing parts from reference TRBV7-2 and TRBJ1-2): GAGVSQSPSNKVTEKGKDVELRCDPISGHTALYWYRQSLGQGLEFLIYFQGNSAPDKSGLPSDRFSAERTGGSVSTLTIQRTQQEDSAVYLCASSLPRDSSGYTFGSGTRLTVV.

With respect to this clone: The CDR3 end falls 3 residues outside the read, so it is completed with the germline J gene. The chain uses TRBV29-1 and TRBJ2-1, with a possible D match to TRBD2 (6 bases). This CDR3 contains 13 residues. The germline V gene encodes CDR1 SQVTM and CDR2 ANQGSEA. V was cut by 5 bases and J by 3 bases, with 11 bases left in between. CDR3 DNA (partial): TGCAGCGTTTTAGCGGAAAACTACAATGAG. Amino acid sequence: CSVLAENYNE. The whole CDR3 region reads CSVLAENYNEQFF.

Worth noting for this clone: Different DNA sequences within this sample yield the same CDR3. CDR3 DNA (partial): TGCAGTGCGACGACAGGGGGCTCTGGAAACACC. Its protein is CSATTGGSGNT. The full CDR3 sequence reads CSATTGGSGNTIYF. V and J are TRBV20-1 and TRBJ1-3; 9 bases agree with TRBD1. The read stops 3 residues short of the end of the CDR3; the missing end is completed from the germline J gene. There are 14 residues in the CDR3. Germline V lookup: CDR1 DFQATT, CDR2 SNEGSKA (reference sequence). The trim removed 6 bases at V and 0 bases at J, leaving 3 bases unmatched.

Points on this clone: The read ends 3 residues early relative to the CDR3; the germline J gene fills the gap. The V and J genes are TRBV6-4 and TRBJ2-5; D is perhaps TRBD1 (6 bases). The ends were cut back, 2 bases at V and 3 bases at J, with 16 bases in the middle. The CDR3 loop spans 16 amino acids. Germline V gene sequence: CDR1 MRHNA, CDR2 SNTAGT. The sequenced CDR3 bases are TGTGCCAGCAGTGACAACCGGCAGGGGTTGGAAGAGACC. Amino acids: CASSDNRQGLEET. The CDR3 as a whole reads CASSDNRQGLEETQYF.

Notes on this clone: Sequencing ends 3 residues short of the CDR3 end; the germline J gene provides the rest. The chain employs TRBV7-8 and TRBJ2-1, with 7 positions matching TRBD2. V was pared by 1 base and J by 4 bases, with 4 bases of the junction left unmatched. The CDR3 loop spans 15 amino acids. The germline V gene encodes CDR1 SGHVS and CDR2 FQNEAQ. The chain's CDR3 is CASSLVGTTYNEQFF. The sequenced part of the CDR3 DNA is TGTGCCAGCAGCTTAGTCGGGACTACTTACAATGAG.

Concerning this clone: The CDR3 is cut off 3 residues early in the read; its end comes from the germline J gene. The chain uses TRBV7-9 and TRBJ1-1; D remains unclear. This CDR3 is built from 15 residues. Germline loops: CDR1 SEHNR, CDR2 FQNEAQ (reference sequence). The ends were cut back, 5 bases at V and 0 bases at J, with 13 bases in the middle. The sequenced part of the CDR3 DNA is TGTGCCAGCAGCCTAAACAACGCGGTGAACACTGAA. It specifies CASSLNNAVNTE. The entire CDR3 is CASSLNNAVNTEAFF.

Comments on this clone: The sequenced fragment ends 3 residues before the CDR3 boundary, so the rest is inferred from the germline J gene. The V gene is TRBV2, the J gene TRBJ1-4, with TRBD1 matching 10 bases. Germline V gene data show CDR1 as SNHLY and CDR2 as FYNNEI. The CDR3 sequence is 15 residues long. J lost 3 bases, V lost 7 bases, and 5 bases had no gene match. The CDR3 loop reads CASTEDRGANEKLFF. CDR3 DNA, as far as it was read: TGTGCCAGCACAGAGGACAGGGGGGCTAATGAAAAA.

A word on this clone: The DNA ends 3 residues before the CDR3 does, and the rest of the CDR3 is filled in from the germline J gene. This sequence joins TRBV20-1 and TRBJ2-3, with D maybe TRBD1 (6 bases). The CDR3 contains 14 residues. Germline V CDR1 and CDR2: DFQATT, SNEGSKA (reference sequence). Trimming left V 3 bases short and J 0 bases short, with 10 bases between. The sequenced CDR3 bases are TGCAGTGCTAGTGGCAGGGGAAGCACAGATACG. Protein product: CSASGRGSTDT. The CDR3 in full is CSASGRGSTDTQYF.

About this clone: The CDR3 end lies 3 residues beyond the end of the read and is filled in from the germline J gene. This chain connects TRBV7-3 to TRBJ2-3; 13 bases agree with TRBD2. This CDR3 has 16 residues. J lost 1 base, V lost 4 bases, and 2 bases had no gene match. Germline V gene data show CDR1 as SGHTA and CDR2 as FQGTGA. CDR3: CASSYGTSGGTDTQYF. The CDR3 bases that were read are TGTGCCAGCAGCTACGGGACTAGCGGGGGCACAGATACG.

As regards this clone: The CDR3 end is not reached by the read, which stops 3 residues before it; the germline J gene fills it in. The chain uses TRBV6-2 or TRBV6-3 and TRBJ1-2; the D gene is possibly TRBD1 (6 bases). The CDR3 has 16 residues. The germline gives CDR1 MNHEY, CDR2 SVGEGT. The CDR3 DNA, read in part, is TGTGCCAGCAGCCTCCCAGGACTAGCGTGGGACAATGAC. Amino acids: CASSLPGLAWDND. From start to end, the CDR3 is CASSLPGLAWDNDYTF.

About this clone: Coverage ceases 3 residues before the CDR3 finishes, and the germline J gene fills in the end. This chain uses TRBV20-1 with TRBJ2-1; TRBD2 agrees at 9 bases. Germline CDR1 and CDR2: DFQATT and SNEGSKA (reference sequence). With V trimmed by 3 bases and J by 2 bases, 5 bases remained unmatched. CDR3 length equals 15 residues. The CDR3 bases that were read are TGCAGTGCTAGCCAGACTAGCGGTACCTACAATGAG. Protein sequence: CSASQTSGTYNE. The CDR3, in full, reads CSASQTSGTYNEQFF.

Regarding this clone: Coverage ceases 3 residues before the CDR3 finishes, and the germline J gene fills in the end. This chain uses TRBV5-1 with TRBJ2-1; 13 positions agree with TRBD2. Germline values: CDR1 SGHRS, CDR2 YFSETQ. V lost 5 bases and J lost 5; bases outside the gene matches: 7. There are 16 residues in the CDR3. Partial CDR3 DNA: TGCGCCAGCAGTTCCGGACTAGCGGGGGCGAACAATGAG. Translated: CASSSGLAGANNE. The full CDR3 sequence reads CASSSGLAGANNEQFF.